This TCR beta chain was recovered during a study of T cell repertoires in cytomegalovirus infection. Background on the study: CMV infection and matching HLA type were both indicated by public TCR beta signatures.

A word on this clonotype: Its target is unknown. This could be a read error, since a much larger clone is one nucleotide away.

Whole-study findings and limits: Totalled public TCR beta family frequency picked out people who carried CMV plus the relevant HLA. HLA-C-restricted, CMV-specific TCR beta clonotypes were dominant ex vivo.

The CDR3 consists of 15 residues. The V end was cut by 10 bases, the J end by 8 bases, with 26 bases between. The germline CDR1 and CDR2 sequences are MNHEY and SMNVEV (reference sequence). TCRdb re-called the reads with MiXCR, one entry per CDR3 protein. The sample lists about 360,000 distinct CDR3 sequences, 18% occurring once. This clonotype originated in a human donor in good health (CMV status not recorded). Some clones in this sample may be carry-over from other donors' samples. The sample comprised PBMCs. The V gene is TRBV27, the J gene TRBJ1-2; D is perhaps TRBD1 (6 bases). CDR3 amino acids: CANRVLGVGKEGYTF. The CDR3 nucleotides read TGTGCCAACAGGGTCCTCGGGGTAGGGAAGGAGGGCTACACCTTC.